The present T cell receptor beta chain was sequenced within a study of blood T cells in healthy people across ages. Germline loops: CDR1 SEHNR, CDR2 FQNEAQ (reference sequence). Trimming left V 5 bases short and J 7 bases short, with 18 bases between. This CDR3 has 14 amino acids. A second PCR of about 7 to 12 cycles used a sample-barcoded 5' primer and a J-beta primer mix. A template-switch adaptor that had 12 random nucleotides put a tag on each cDNA molecule. Samples each returned at least 2.5 million CDR3-containing paired-end reads. MiXCR, applied by TCRdb to the 5' RACE reads, yields one record per CDR3 protein. The sample holds 1.5 million to 1.8 million distinct CDR3 sequences, about 45% seen once.

The sequence came from a woman aged 18-29 years in good health. The source material was blood. The gene calls are TRBV7-9 and TRBJ2-7; D unresolved. The CDR3 loop reads CASSPPTAHNEQYF. CDR3 sequence (DNA): TGTGCCAGCAGCCCCCCCACGGCCCACAATGAGCAGTACTTC.